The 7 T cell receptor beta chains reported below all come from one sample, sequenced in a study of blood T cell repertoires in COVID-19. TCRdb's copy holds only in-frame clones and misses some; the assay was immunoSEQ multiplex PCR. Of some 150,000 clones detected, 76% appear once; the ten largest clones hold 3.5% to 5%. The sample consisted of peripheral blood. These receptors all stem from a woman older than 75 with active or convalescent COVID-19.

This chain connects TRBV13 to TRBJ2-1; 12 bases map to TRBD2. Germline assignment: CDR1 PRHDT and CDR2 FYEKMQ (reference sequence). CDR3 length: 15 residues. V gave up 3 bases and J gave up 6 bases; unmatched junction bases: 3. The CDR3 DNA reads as TGTGCCAGCAGCTTCCCTAGCGGGGGGGCCAATGAGCAGTTCTTC. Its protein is CASSFPSGGANEQFF. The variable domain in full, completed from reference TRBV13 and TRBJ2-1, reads AAGVIQSPRHLIKEKRETATLKCYPIPRHDTVYWYQQGPGQDPQFLISFYEKMQSDKGSIPDRFSAQQFSDYHSELNMSSLELGDSALYFCASSFPSGGANEQFFGPGTRLTVL.

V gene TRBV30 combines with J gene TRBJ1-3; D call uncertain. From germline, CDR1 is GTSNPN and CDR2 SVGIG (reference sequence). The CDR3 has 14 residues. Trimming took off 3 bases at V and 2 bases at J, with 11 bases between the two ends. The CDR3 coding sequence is TGTGCCTGGAGCCGCGGGGATCCTGGAAACACCATATATTTT. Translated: CAWSRGDPGNTIYF.

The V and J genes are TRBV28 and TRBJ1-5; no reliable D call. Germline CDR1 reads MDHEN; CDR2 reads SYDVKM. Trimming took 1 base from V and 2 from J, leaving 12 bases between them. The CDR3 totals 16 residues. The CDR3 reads CASSLLRGPGNQPQHF. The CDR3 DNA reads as TGTGCCAGCAGTTTATTACGGGGTCCGGGCAATCAGCCCCAGCATTTT.

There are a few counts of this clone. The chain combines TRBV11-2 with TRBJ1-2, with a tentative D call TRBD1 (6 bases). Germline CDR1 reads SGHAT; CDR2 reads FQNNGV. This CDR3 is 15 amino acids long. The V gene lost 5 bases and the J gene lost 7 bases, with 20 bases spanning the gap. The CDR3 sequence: CASSRSNTNRAGYTF. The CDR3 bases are TGTGCCAGCAGCCGTAGCAACACCAACAGGGCTGGCTACACCTTC.

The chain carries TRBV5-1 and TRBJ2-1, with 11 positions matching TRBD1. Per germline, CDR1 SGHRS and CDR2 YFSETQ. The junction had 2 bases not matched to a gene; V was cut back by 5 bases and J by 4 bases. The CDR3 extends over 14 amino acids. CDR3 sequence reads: CASSGTGGYNEQFF. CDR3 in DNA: TGCGCCAGCAGTGGGACAGGGGGATACAATGAGCAGTTCTTC.

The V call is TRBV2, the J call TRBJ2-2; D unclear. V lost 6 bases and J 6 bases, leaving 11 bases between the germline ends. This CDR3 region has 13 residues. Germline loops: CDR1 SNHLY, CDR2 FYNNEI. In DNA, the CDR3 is TGTGCCAGCAGAGTCACGGTGGCCGGGGAGCTGTTTTTT. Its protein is CASRVTVAGELFF. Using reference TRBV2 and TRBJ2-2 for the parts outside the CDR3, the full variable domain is EPEVTQTPSHQVTQMGQEVILRCVPISNHLYFYWYRQILGQKVEFLVSFYNNEISEKSEIFDDQFSVERPDGSNFTLKIRSTKLEDSAMYFCASRVTVAGELFFGEGSRLTVL.

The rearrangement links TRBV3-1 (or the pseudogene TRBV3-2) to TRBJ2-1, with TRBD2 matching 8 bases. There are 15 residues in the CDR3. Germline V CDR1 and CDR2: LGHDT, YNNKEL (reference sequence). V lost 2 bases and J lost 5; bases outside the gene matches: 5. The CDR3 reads CASSQRRGGNNEQFF. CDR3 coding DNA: TGTGCCAGCAGCCAAAGGCGCGGGGGGAACAATGAGCAGTTCTTC.